The rows below give T cell receptor beta chains drawn from one sample of a study of T-cell reconstitution after alpha-beta-depleted transplantation in children. One entry per CDR3 protein, called by TCRdb with MiXCR from the PCR reads. The repertoire holds about 590,000 distinct CDR3 sequences, with 10% to 15% as singletons. Sequencing was performed on PBMCs, mostly from graft donor cells, taken 360 days after TCRalphabeta/CD19-depleted stem cell transplant. These receptors all come from a male patient younger than 18 who had a stem cell transplant for acute myeloid leukemia, so the T cells may come from the graft donor. Both conserved end residues are part of each CDR3. Each record gives: V gene, J gene, clone size, D gene, CDR3 DNA, CDR3 protein. A D gene is named only where the DNA matches it firmly. Clone size, where shown, is once, few, many, or a class for clones that have expanded.

TRBV14	TRBJ2-1	many	.	TGTGCCAGCAGCCACGACTTAGTTGGGTACAATGAGCAGTTCTTC	CASSHDLVGYNEQFF
TRBV4-2	TRBJ1-1	.	.	TGTGCCAGCGGCCAAGATTGGGGAAGCGCTGAAGCTTTCTTT	CASGQDWGSAEAFF
TRBV25-1	TRBJ2-7	few	.	TGTGCCAGCACCGCGATGGGCGAGCAGTACTTC	CASTAMGEQYF
TRBV12-3/TRBV12-4	TRBJ1-6	.	.	TGTGCCACCCCCCCAGCGACGGGTCTTCCGGATAATTCACCCCTCCACTTT	CATPPATGLPDNSPLHF
TRBV7-2	TRBJ2-7	few	.	TGTGCCAGCAGCTTATCAAGGACAGTCTCCTACGAGCAGTACTTC	CASSLSRTVSYEQYF
TRBV27	TRBJ2-5	many	.	TGTGCCAGCAGTTTATATAGACAGTTCCCAGAGACCCAGTACTTC	CASSLYRQFPETQYF
TRBV5-1	TRBJ1-2	many	.	TGCGCCAGCAGCCCACGGGCAGGGAATGGCTACACCTTC	CASSPRAGNGYTF
TRBV7-3	TRBJ2-1	.	.	TGTGCCAGCGGGGTACCCCGAAGCTCCTACAATGAGCAGTTCTTC	CASGVPRSSYNEQFF
TRBV6-2/TRBV6-3	TRBJ1-5	.	TRBD1	TGTGCCAGCAGTTACCGGACAGGGATTAGCAATCAGCCCCAGCATTTT	CASSYRTGISNQPQHF
TRBV5-1	TRBJ2-7	few	.	TGCGCCAGCAGCTCCCATTCTCTGAGCTCCTACGAGCAGTACTTC	CASSSHSLSSYEQYF
TRBV28	TRBJ2-4	many	.	TGTGCCAGCAGTACTCGGGAAAAGTACTTC	CASSTREKYF
TRBV28	TRBJ1-4	few	TRBD1	TGTGCCAGCAGGGACAGGGGCCCTAGCCTAAATGAAAAACTGTTTTTT	CASRDRGPSLNEKLFF
TRBV20-1	TRBJ2-2	.	.	TGCAGTGCTAGAGAGACAGGTCTTAGAGGGCTGTTTTTT	CSARETGLRGLFF
TRBV19	TRBJ2-7	.	TRBD2	TGTGCCAGTAGTGCAATAGCGGGAGGAACCTACGAGCAGTACTTC	CASSAIAGGTYEQYF
TRBV5-1	TRBJ2-5	.	.	TGCGCCAGCAGCTTGCTGGAGGTTGGGGCCCAGTACTTC	CASSLLEVGAQYF
TRBV7-6	TRBJ2-1	few	.	TGTGCCAGCACCAAACGCGGCTGGGATGAGCAGTTCTTC	CASTKRGWDEQFF
TRBV12-3/TRBV12-4	TRBJ2-3	.	.	TGTGCCAGCAGGGGGCTAGGGGCGGATACGCAGTATTTT	CASRGLGADTQYF
TRBV28	TRBJ2-3	many	TRBD1	TGTGCCAGCAGTCTCAGGACAGGGGTCACAGATACGCAGTATTTT	CASSLRTGVTDTQYF
TRBV7-2	TRBJ2-7	few	.	TGTGCCAGCGCATTGATACGGGACCACGAGCAGTACTTC	CASALIRDHEQYF
TRBV12-3/TRBV12-4	TRBJ2-1	.	TRBD2	TGTGCCAGCAGTTCCGGCGGGGGTACCTACAATGAGCAGTTCTTC	CASSSGGGTYNEQFF
TRBV7-8	TRBJ2-3	many	.	TGTGCCAGCAGCTTAGCAATCTCTCGCACAGATACGCAGTATTTT	CASSLAISRTDTQYF
TRBV4-3	TRBJ2-1	many	.	TGCGCCAGCAGCCCCGGGACTCCCTCGTACAATGAGCAGTTCTTC	CASSPGTPSYNEQFF
TRBV6-5	TRBJ2-7	many	TRBD1	TGTGCCAGCAGTTACTCGATGGACAGGGGCGAGCAGTACTTC	CASSYSMDRGEQYF
TRBV20-1	TRBJ2-1	.	.	TGCAGTGCTAGTTACGGGGGAGGCAATGAGCAGTTCTTC	CSASYGGGNEQFF
TRBV5-1	TRBJ2-1	few	TRBD1	TGCGCCAGCAGCCCGGGGACAGTTATCTACAATGAGCAGTTCTTC	CASSPGTVIYNEQFF
TRBV6-2/TRBV6-3	TRBJ2-3	many	TRBD2	TGTGCCAGCATAAGCGGGATCTTAACAGATACGCAGTATTTT	CASISGILTDTQYF
TRBV28	TRBJ1-1	few	.	TGTGCCAGCAGCCGCCTATACCACAGGGACCAGAACACTGAAGCTTTCTTT	CASSRLYHRDQNTEAFF
TRBV30	TRBJ2-7	.	.	TGTGCCTGGAGTAGGGGGCTAGCGGTGAGGGAGCAGTACTTC	CAWSRGLAVREQYF
TRBV29-1	TRBJ2-5	.	TRBD1	TGCAGCGTTGGCCAGGGGGCCCCTAAAGAGACCCAGTACTTC	CSVGQGAPKETQYF
TRBV27	TRBJ2-1	many	TRBD2	TGTGCCAGCAGTTACGGGACTAGCGGGAGCTCCTACAATGAGCAGTTCTTC	CASSYGTSGSSYNEQFF
TRBV6-2/TRBV6-3	TRBJ2-1	few	TRBD2	TGTGCCAGCAGTCGACTTAGCGGGCGAAACTCCTACAATGAGCAGTTCTTC	CASSRLSGRNSYNEQFF
TRBV20-1	TRBJ2-1	few	TRBD2	TGCAGTGCTAGAGAACTAGCGGGAGGGCCTCCCCCGACTTACAATGAGCAGTTCTTC	CSARELAGGPPPTYNEQFF
TRBV12-3/TRBV12-4	TRBJ1-2	.	.	TGTGCCAGCAGTTTATCAAGTCTTCCGGTCGATGGCTACACCTTC	CASSLSSLPVDGYTF
TRBV12-3/TRBV12-4	TRBJ1-2	.	TRBD1	TGTGCCAGCAGCCTCAGGGGGCGGAGTGGCTACACCTTC	CASSLRGRSGYTF
TRBV20-1	TRBJ1-2	few	.	TGCAGTGCTAAAACAGGTGCCTATGGCTACACCTTC	CSAKTGAYGYTF
TRBV20-1	TRBJ2-1	.	.	TGCAGTGCTAAACTAATTGAGCAGTTCTTC	CSAKLIEQFF
TRBV20-1	TRBJ2-7	few	.	TGCAGTGCTAGCGGGAGCCCCCAGATCTACGAGCAGTACTTC	CSASGSPQIYEQYF
TRBV29-1	TRBJ2-2	few	TRBD1	TGCAGCGTCCCGGGGACAGGACACCACGGGGAGCTGTTTTTT	CSVPGTGHHGELFF
TRBV18	TRBJ1-5	once	.	TGTGCCAGCTCACCCCGAGGGGGTCGGAGCAATCAGCCCCGGCATTTT	CASSPRGGRSNQPRHF
TRBV6-1	TRBJ2-2	few	.	TGTGCCAGCCCTCAGGGGTCGAACACCGGGGAGCTGTTTTTT	CASPQGSNTGELFF
TRBV7-7	TRBJ2-2	few	.	TGTGCTAGCAGCTTAGGAGGAGGGCCGAACACCGGGGAGCTGTTTTTT	CASSLGGGPNTGELFF
TRBV12-3/TRBV12-4	TRBJ2-7	many	.	TGTGCCAGCAGCCCCGGCCAGGGTCTCTACGAGCAGTACTTC	CASSPGQGLYEQYF
TRBV29-1	TRBJ1-2	.	.	TGCAGCGTCGCCCTCCGGGACAAGGGGGATTATGGCTACACCTTC	CSVALRDKGDYGYTF
TRBV3-1	TRBJ2-5	few	.	TGTGCCAGCAGCCAAACCCTTGGAGGGACAATGTACCAAGAGACCCAGTACTTC	CASSQTLGGTMYQETQYF
TRBV28	TRBJ2-3	.	.	TGTGCCAGCAGTTACCTCCGGGTTCCAAGCACAGATACGCAGTATTTT	CASSYLRVPSTDTQYF
TRBV4-3	TRBJ2-7	many	.	TGCGCCAGCAGCCAAGATGCGGAGACTACCGTCTCCTACGAGCAGTACTTC	CASSQDAETTVSYEQYF
TRBV7-3	TRBJ2-1	.	TRBD2	TGTGCCAGCAGCCCTAACCCGGGACTAGCGGGAGGAGGGTTCTACAATGAGCAGTTCTTC	CASSPNPGLAGGGFYNEQFF
TRBV7-8	TRBJ2-7	.	TRBD2	TGTGCCAGCAGCTTTATAGCGGGGGCCCAATACGAGCAGTACTTC	CASSFIAGAQYEQYF
TRBV15	TRBJ2-1	many	.	TGTGCCACCAGCGAACTGGGGGTGGGCTCCTACAATGAGCAGTTCTTC	CATSELGVGSYNEQFF